The T cell receptor (beta chain) under discussion was sequenced for a study of shared clonotypes between healthy human individuals. HIV-negative, healthy adults without recent acute infections or vaccinations were the donors. Donors, without exception, were Caucasian adults residing in Nashville, Tennessee. V was cut by 4 bases and J by 2 bases, with 13 bases left in between. Germline V CDR1 and CDR2: SGHRS, YFSETQ. This CDR3 spans 15 amino acids. This clone was recorded once. The assay ran at deep level. Sorted-subset replicate PCR reactions contained 200 ng DNA, corresponding to tens of thousands of T cell genomes. TCRdb's copy holds only in-frame clones and misses some; the assay was immunoSEQ multiplex PCR. This table has 2 million to 2.5 million clones, 80% to 95% appearing once.

The gene calls are TRBV5-1 and TRBJ2-1; D uncertain. Sequenced material: naive CD4+ T cells from PBMCs. Subset in this sample: CD45RA+ positively selected. This clonotype was sampled from a man between 18 and 35 years old in good health. Some clones in this sample may be carry-over from other donors' samples. The CDR3 sequence is CASSAESVAYNEQFF. The CDR3 DNA reads as TGCGCCAGCAGCGCCGAGTCGGTGGCCTACAATGAGCAGTTCTTC.